One and the same sample provided the 5 T cell receptor beta chains below, sequenced in a study of T cell changes during pregnancy in multiple sclerosis (dated 2019 in TCRdb). To prepare the library, the immunoSEQ multiplex PCR assay was applied. In TCRdb, the immuneACCESS table is reduced to in-frame sequences with V and J assigned. These tables do not hold every clone; where another copy was compared, an unresolved V gene accounts for under half, and the others remain unexplained. This sample holds about 130,000 clones; less than 97% were observed only once. The biggest ten clones account for 0.44% of the sample. The sample consisted of peripheral blood, taken after pregnancy. The receptors come from a female donor with multiple sclerosis, enrolled in a pregnancy study.

The chain has TRBV28 and TRBJ2-3; TRBD2 matches 11 bases. CDR1 and CDR2 (germline): MDHEN, SYDVKM. CDR3 length: 16 residues. With V trimmed by 5 bases and J by 1 base, 5 bases remained unmatched. CDR3 region: CASSPGLAGRTDTQYF. The CDR3 nucleotides are TGTGCCAGCAGTCCCGGACTAGCGGGCCGCACAGATACGCAGTATTTT.

V is TRBV11-2 and J is TRBJ1-2; no firm D call. The V gene lost 1 base and the J gene lost 6 bases, with 9 bases spanning the gap. The CDR3 runs to 13 residues. Germline V gene sequence: CDR1 SGHAT, CDR2 FQNNGV. DNA of the CDR3: TGTGCCAGCAGCTTAGTAGGTCGGGATGGCTACACCTTC. Translation: CASSLVGRDGYTF.

This clone was detected only once. CDR3 residues: CASSLDGGGWGDTEAFF. CDR3 DNA: TGCGCCAGCAGCTTGGACGGGGGGGGCTGGGGGGACACTGAAGCTTTCTTT. V gene TRBV5-1 combines with J gene TRBJ1-1; D may be TRBD1 (6 bases). The germline gives CDR1 SGHRS, CDR2 YFSETQ. This CDR3 spans 17 amino acids. Between the trimmed V and J ends, which lost 0 bases and 3 bases, there was a span of 18 bases. Drawing the rest from reference TRBV5-1 and TRBJ1-1, the complete variable domain is KAGVTQTPRYLIKTRGQQVTLSCSPISGHRSVSWYQQTPGQGLQFLFEYFSETQRNKGNFPGRFSGRQFSNSRSEMNVSTLELGDSALYLCASSLDGGGWGDTEAFFGQGTRLTVV.

V and J are TRBV5-4 and TRBJ2-4, with D maybe TRBD2 (7 bases). V was pared by 4 bases and J by 1 base, with 15 bases between. Looked up from germline, CDR1 is SGHNT and CDR2 is YYREEE (reference sequence). The length of the CDR3 is 16 residues. DNA for the CDR3: TGTGCCAGCAGCAATCAGCGGGACATGGCCAAAAACATTCAGTACTTC. It translates to CASSNQRDMAKNIQYF.

This chain joins TRBV18 and TRBJ1-5; D is ambiguous. Trimming cost V 6 bases and J 5 bases, with 14 bases left between them. CDR1 is KGHSH and CDR2 is LQKENI in the germline V gene. The CDR3 is 14 amino acids. As DNA, the CDR3 is TGTGCCAGCTCCCCATTAATCGGGGATCAGCCCCAGCATTTT. This sequence encodes CASSPLIGDQPQHF.